Following are 32 T cell receptor beta chains from one sample sequenced in a study of cytomegalovirus exposure and HLA in healthy donors. PCR was performed using 60 Vbeta and 13 Jbeta primers. The data were produced by immunoSEQ multiplex PCR, yet TCRdb's version contains in-frame clones alone and is incomplete. The sample yields about 140,000 clones, 73% seen once. The specimen sequenced was PBMCs. Receptors originate from a human donor in good health.

This clone appeared a few times. The chain couples TRBV6-5 to TRBJ2-7; the match to TRBD2 covers 11 bases. From germline, CDR1 is MNHEY and CDR2 SVGAGI. Unmatched junction bases numbered 3, after V lost 6 bases and J lost 2 bases. The CDR3 is 14 residues long. The DNA for the CDR3 is TGTGCCAGCAGACAGACTAGCGGGACCTACGAGCAGTACTTC. Residues: CASRQTSGTYEQYF.

The chain joins TRBV4-2 to TRBJ2-7; 11 positions match TRBD2. The V segment lost 7 bases and the J segment 4 bases; nucleotides outside the gene matches: 21. The germline gives CDR1 LGHNA, CDR2 YNFKEQ. The CDR3 has 19 residues. The CDR3: CASTLTGTSGVGVVYEQYF. DNA of the CDR3: TGTGCCAGCACTCTCACCGGGACTAGCGGAGTAGGGGTGGTTTACGAGCAGTACTTC.

The chain is built from TRBV11-3 and TRBJ2-7, with D hard to call. The CDR3 extends over 14 amino acids. V lost 5 bases to trimming and J lost 2 bases, with 13 bases between them. CDR1 and CDR2 (germline): SGHNT, YENEEA. DNA of the CDR3: TGTGCCAGCAGCGTTAGTCTAGGAACCTACGAGCAGTACTTC. Amino acid sequence: CASSVSLGTYEQYF.

The V call is TRBV7-8, the J call TRBJ1-5, with unresolved D. The CDR3 has 13 amino acids. Trimming cost V 5 bases and J 5 bases, with 10 bases left between them. CDR1 and CDR2 from the germline V gene are SGHVS and FQNEAQ. CDR3 sequence reads: CASSVRGHQPQHF. The CDR3 DNA follows: TGTGCCAGCAGCGTACGGGGTCATCAGCCCCAGCATTTT.

This chain joins TRBV15 and TRBJ2-3; the D gene is possibly TRBD2 (5 bases). The CDR3 extends over 13 amino acids. V gave up 3 bases and J gave up 8 bases, with 12 bases separating them. In germline, CDR1 is LNHNV, CDR2 YYDKDF (reference sequence). The CDR3 sequence is CATSSLARGTQYF. The CDR3 coding sequence is TGTGCCACCAGCAGCCTAGCCCGTGGTACGCAGTATTTT.

This chain uses TRBV5-4 with TRBJ1-1; 8 nucleotides align to TRBD1. CDR3 length equals 15 residues. CDR1 and CDR2 (germline): SGHNT, YYREEE (reference sequence). Germline trimming cut 4 bases from V and 4 bases from J; bases unmatched to any gene: 9. In nucleotides, the CDR3 is TGTGCCAGCAGCATCCCTCAGGGGGCGGGCACTGAAGCTTTCTTT. Encoded protein: CASSIPQGAGTEAFF.

The V gene is TRBV27, the J gene TRBJ2-2, with 16 bases lining up with TRBD2. With V trimmed by 4 bases and J by 5 bases, 13 bases remained unmatched. This CDR3 spans 20 amino acids. Germline V CDR1 and CDR2: MNHEY, SMNVEV (reference sequence). In nucleotides, the CDR3 is TGTGCCAGCAGTTACGTCGGGGGACTAGCGGGAGGGCCGTCGACCGGGGAGCTGTTTTTT. This translates into CASSYVGGLAGGPSTGELFF.

This chain uses TRBV7-8 with TRBJ2-1; D is perhaps TRBD2 (5 bases). This CDR3 has 16 residues. V shed 2 bases and J shed 4 bases, with 15 bases lying between them. CDR1 and CDR2 (germline): SGHVS, FQNEAQ. The CDR3 loop is CASSLSRSSRYNEQFF. The DNA for the CDR3 is TGTGCCAGCAGCTTAAGTCGGTCTAGCCGATACAATGAGCAGTTCTTC.

This chain links TRBV7-9 with TRBJ1-6, with 9 bases fitting TRBD1. This CDR3 has 15 residues. Losses at the gene ends were 3 bases for V and 7 bases for J; bases not matched to a gene: 4. Germline-derived CDR1 and CDR2 are SEHNR and FQNEAQ (reference sequence). In nucleotides, the CDR3 is TGTGCCAGCAGCTTCACAGGGGGCACCAATTCACCCCTCCACTTT. Amino acid sequence: CASSFTGGTNSPLHF.

This clone appeared once. This chain connects TRBV27 to TRBJ2-7; 9 nucleotides align to TRBD2. This CDR3 has 15 residues. Germline CDR1 and CDR2: MNHEY and SMNVEV (reference sequence). With 5 bases clipped from V and 7 bases from J, the junction kept 12 bases outside the gene matches. For the CDR3, the DNA is TGTGCCAGCAGTCCCCAATGGCGGGGGGGCCTTGAGCAGTACTTC. Its translation is CASSPQWRGGLEQYF.

This clone was observed a handful of times. The chain links TRBV4-1 to TRBJ1-4, with unresolved D. V gave up 4 bases and J gave up 5 bases, with 11 bases separating them. CDR1 is MGHRA, CDR2 YSYEKL, per germline. This CDR3 contains 14 residues. The chain's CDR3 is CASSRFSENEKLFF. The CDR3, as DNA: TGCGCCAGCAGCCGGTTTTCAGAAAATGAAAAACTGTTTTTT.

The chain is built from TRBV30 and TRBJ1-6, with 9 bases lining up with TRBD1. With V trimmed by 4 bases and J by 6 bases, 1 base remained unmatched. CDR1 is GTSNPN, CDR2 SVGIG, per germline (reference sequence). This CDR3 spans 13 amino acids. The CDR3: CAWTGQGNSPLHF. The CDR3, as DNA: TGTGCCTGGACGGGACAGGGTAATTCACCCCTCCACTTT.

This chain uses TRBV27 with TRBJ2-1, with D possibly TRBD1 on 5 matching bases. V lost 7 bases and J lost 5, with 9 bases in between. Germline V lookup: CDR1 MNHEY, CDR2 SMNVEV (reference sequence). CDR3 length: 12 residues. The CDR3 loop is CASMGRNNEQFF. The CDR3 region has the DNA TGTGCCAGCATGGGGCGGAACAATGAGCAGTTCTTC.

This clone was observed once. The V and J genes are TRBV15 and TRBJ1-1; 7 nucleotides match TRBD1. This CDR3 region has 13 residues. V trimming: 5 bases; J trimming: 5 bases; junction bases outside the gene matches: 5. The germline gives CDR1 LNHNV, CDR2 YYDKDF (reference sequence). In DNA form, the CDR3 reads TGTGCCACCAGCGACAGGGTAGGAACTGAAGCTTTCTTT. It yields the protein CATSDRVGTEAFF. The variable domain in full, completed from reference TRBV15 and TRBJ1-1, reads DAMVIQNPRYQVTQFGKPVTLSCSQTLNHNVMYWYQQKSSQAPKLLFHYYDKDFNNEADTPDNFQSRRPNTSFCFLDIRSPGLGDTAMYLCATSDRVGTEAFFGQGTRLTVV.

The J gene is TRBJ1-2, the V gene TRBV6-5; a possible D gene is TRBD1 (5 bases). The CDR3 is made up of 15 amino acids. The germline V gene encodes CDR1 MNHEY and CDR2 SVGAGI. With 5 bases removed from V and 2 bases from J, the gap between germline ends came to 15 bases. CDR3 sequence reads: CASSNRGAVNYGYTF. For the CDR3, the DNA is TGTGCCAGCAGTAATCGTGGGGCGGTAAACTATGGCTACACCTTC.

V is TRBV11-3 and J is TRBJ2-1; TRBD2 aligns across 9 bases. Germline assignment: CDR1 SGHNT and CDR2 YENEEA. Unmatched junction bases numbered 6, after V lost 1 base and J lost 8 bases. The CDR3 extends over 15 amino acids. The CDR3 region has the DNA TGTGCCAGCAGCTTAGCACTAGCGGGCTCCGATGAGCAGTTCTTC. It is translated as CASSLALAGSDEQFF.

The chain combines TRBV27 with TRBJ2-1, with D maybe TRBD2 (6 bases). Germline loops: CDR1 MNHEY, CDR2 SMNVEV (reference sequence). Deletions cut 1 base from V and 7 bases from J, with 14 bases between. The CDR3 runs to 15 residues. CDR3: CASSLLGRRSNEQFF. For the CDR3, the DNA is TGTGCCAGCAGTTTATTGGGGAGGAGGTCAAATGAGCAGTTCTTC.

The chain employs TRBV5-1 and TRBJ1-2; D possibly corresponds to TRBD1 (5 bases). Germline assignment: CDR1 SGHRS and CDR2 YFSETQ. Trimming stripped 0 bases from V and 3 bases from J, with 15 bases between. This CDR3 is 16 amino acids long. The CDR3 DNA sequence: TGCGCCAGCAGCTTGGCCGTTTCAAGGGGCGACTATGGCTACACCTTC. This encodes CASSLAVSRGDYGYTF.

The chain is built from TRBV5-1 and TRBJ1-1; no firm D call. V was shortened by 3 bases and J by 7 bases, with 13 bases between the two germline ends. The V gene's germline CDR1 is SGHRS and CDR2 YFSETQ. The CDR3 sequence is 13 residues long. The CDR3 nucleotides read TGCGCCAGCAGCTCTGACCAGCTAGATGAAGCTTTCTTT. Amino acids: CASSSDQLDEAFF.

The V and J genes are TRBV4-2 and TRBJ2-7, with 10 nucleotides matching TRBD2. The V and J ends lost 0 bases and 2 bases, in that order; junction bases with no gene match: 7. CDR1 and CDR2 (germline): LGHNA, YNFKEQ. The CDR3 covers 17 residues. The CDR3 loop is CASSQDHRAGGPYEQYF. CDR3 coding DNA: TGTGCCAGCAGCCAAGATCACCGAGCGGGGGGGCCCTACGAGCAGTACTTC.

The rearrangement uses TRBV4-1 and TRBJ2-7; D remains ambiguous. Germline lookup yields CDR1 MGHRA and CDR2 YSYEKL. This CDR3 contains 11 residues. Trimming took 5 bases from V and 4 from J, leaving 6 bases between them. The CDR3 spells CASSSAYEQYF. The CDR3 bases are TGCGCCAGCAGCTCCGCGTACGAGCAGTACTTC.

V usage is TRBV18 and J usage is TRBJ1-6; D is undetermined. The CDR3 loop spans 19 amino acids. V lost 0 bases and J 4 bases, leaving 19 bases between the germline ends. CDR1 and CDR2 (germline): KGHSH, LQKENI. This chain's CDR3 is CASSPPIKGVERYNSPLHF. DNA of the CDR3: TGTGCCAGCTCACCACCGATTAAAGGTGTGGAGCGTTATAATTCACCCCTCCACTTT. Variable domain in full (rest from reference TRBV18 and TRBJ1-6): NAGVMQNPRHLVRRRGQEARLRCSPMKGHSHVYWYRQLPEEGLKFMVYLQKENIIDESGMPKERFSAEFPKEGPSILRIQQVVRGDSAAYFCASSPPIKGVERYNSPLHFGNGTRLTVT.

The chain employs TRBV13 and TRBJ2-1; 11 nucleotides align to TRBD2. V shed 0 bases and J 9 bases; nucleotides not matched to a gene: 7. The CDR3 runs to 16 residues. The germline CDR1 and CDR2 sequences are PRHDT and FYEKMQ (reference sequence). CDR3 region: CASSLGLAGVASEQFF. The CDR3 nucleotides are TGTGCCAGCAGCTTAGGACTAGCGGGAGTCGCCTCTGAGCAGTTCTTC.

This clone was found many times. The CDR3 sequence is CASSGGVSGANVLTF. DNA for the CDR3: TGTGCCAGCAGTGGGGGGGTCTCTGGGGCCAACGTCCTGACTTTC. The genes are TRBV6-1 and TRBJ2-6, with D possibly being TRBD2 (6 bases). Germline CDR1 is MNHNS and CDR2 is SASEGT. The CDR3 covers 15 residues. The V end was cut by 4 bases, the J end by 0 bases, with 7 bases between.

This chain uses TRBV11-3 with TRBJ2-2; tentatively, D is TRBD2 (5 bases). Trimming cost V 4 bases and J 2 bases, with 8 bases left between them. The CDR3 spans 14 residues. Per germline, CDR1 SGHNT and CDR2 YENEEA. The CDR3 reads CASSSTRNTGELFF. The CDR3 bases are TGTGCCAGCAGCTCAACTAGAAACACCGGGGAGCTGTTTTTT.

This rearrangement joins TRBV6-6 to TRBJ1-1, with D unresolved. Germline CDR1 reads MNHNY; CDR2 reads SVGAGI (reference sequence). The CDR3 contains 13 residues. V was cut by 5 bases and J by 4 bases, with 11 bases left in between. CDR3 bases: TGTGCCAGCAGTCCGGGTTGGAGCACTGAAGCTTTCTTT. Translating it yields CASSPGWSTEAFF.

The V gene is TRBV28, the J gene TRBJ2-7; weak D call: TRBD1 (6 bases). The germline V and J ends were trimmed by 5 bases and 6 bases, with 8 bases remaining between them. The CDR3 length is 11 residues. Germline CDR1 reads MDHEN; CDR2 reads SYDVKM. DNA for the CDR3: TGTGCCAGCAGTCAGACAGGCGAGCAGTACTTC. Its protein product is CASSQTGEQYF.

V is TRBV29-1 and J is TRBJ1-2; 8 positions match TRBD1. This CDR3 is built from 13 residues. Germline V gives CDR1 SQVTM, CDR2 ANQGSEA. The V and J ends lost 4 bases and 7 bases, in that order; junction bases with no gene match: 8. The CDR3 DNA is TGCAGCGTTGTCTTGGACAGGGCGGGTGGCTACACCTTC. Translation: CSVVLDRAGGYTF.

The table lists this clone with a few counts. V gene TRBV7-9 combines with J gene TRBJ1-2; TRBD1 agrees at 12 bases. The CDR3 length is 16 residues. V was pared by 6 bases and J by 6 bases, with 11 bases of the junction left unmatched. Germline V CDR1 and CDR2: SEHNR, FQNEAQ (reference sequence). The CDR3 loop is CASRSPGTGGKDGYTF. Here the CDR3 DNA reads TGTGCCAGCAGGTCCCCCGGGACAGGGGGCAAGGATGGCTACACCTTC.

The chain joins TRBV9 to TRBJ2-1, with 16 bases fitting TRBD2. The V gene's germline CDR1 is SGDLS and CDR2 YYNGEE. Trimming at V came to 0 bases and at J to 4 bases, leaving 7 bases not matched to a gene. This CDR3 is built from 19 residues. The CDR3 here is CASSVGPGLAGGHYNEQFF. DNA of the CDR3: TGTGCCAGCAGCGTAGGTCCGGGACTAGCGGGGGGGCATTACAATGAGCAGTTCTTC.

The chain is built from TRBV7-6 and TRBJ1-1; 7 bases are shared with TRBD1. The germline CDR1 and CDR2 sequences are SGHVS and FNYEAQ. The ends lost 5 bases at V and 0 bases at J; junction bases unmatched: 6. The CDR3 spans 15 residues. The CDR3, as DNA: TGTGCCAGCAGCACGAGACAGGGTGTGAACACTGAAGCTTTCTTT. This gives the protein CASSTRQGVNTEAFF.

This chain joins TRBV18 and TRBJ1-4, with TRBD1 as a possible D gene (6 bases). CDR1 and CDR2 (germline): KGHSH, LQKENI. The CDR3 sequence is 13 residues long. Between the trimmed V and J ends, which lost 1 base and 7 bases, there was a span of 7 bases. CDR3 protein: CASSPRDTEKLFF. CDR3 in DNA: TGTGCCAGCTCACCACGGGACACTGAAAAACTGTTTTTT.